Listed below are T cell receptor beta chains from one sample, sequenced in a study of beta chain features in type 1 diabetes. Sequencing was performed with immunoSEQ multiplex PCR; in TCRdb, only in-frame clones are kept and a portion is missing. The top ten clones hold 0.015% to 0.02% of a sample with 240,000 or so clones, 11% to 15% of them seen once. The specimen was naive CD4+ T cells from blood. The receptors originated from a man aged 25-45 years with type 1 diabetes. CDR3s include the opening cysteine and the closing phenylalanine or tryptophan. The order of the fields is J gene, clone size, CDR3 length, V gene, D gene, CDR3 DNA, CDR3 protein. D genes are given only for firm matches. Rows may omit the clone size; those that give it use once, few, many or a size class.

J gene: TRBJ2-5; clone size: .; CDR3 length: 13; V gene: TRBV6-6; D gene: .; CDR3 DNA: TGTGCCAGCAGGGAGGGAGGTAAAGAGACCCAGTACTTC; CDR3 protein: CASREGGKETQYF
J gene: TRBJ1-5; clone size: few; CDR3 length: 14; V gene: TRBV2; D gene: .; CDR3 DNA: TGTGCCAGCAGTGGCCAGGCGAAGAGTCAGCCCCAGCATTTT; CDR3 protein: CASSGQAKSQPQHF
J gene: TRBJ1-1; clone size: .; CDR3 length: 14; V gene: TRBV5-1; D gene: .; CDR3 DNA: TGCGCCAGCGGCGGGGGACAAGAGAATGGTGAAGCTTTCTTT; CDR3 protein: CASGGGQENGEAFF
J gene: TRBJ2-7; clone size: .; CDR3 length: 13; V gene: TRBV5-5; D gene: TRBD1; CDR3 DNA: TGTGCCAGCAGCGCGGACAGGGGGCACGAGCAGTACTTC; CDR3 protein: CASSADRGHEQYF
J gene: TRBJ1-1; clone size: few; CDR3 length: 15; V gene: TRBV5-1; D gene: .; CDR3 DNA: TGCGCCAGCAGCTTGGCCGGAGGGGTGAACACTGAAGCTTTCTTT; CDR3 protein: CASSLAGGVNTEAFF
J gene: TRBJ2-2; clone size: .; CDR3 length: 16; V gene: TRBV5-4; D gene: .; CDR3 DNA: TGTGCCAGCAGCCGAGGGTTGGGAGCGGAGACCGGGGAGCTGTTTTTT; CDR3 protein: CASSRGLGAETGELFF
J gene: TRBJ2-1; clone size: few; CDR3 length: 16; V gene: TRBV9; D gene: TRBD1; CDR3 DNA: TGTGCCAGCAGCCCCGGACCGGGACAGGGCTACAATGAGCAGTTCTTC; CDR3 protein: CASSPGPGQGYNEQFF
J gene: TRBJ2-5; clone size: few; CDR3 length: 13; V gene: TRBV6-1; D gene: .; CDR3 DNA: TGTGCCAGCAATAGGGAGGCCCAAGAGACCCAGTACTTC; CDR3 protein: CASNREAQETQYF
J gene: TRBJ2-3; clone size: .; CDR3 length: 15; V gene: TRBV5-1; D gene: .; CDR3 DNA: TGCGCCAGCAGCGGGGACTGGGAATATACAGATACGCAGTATTTT; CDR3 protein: CASSGDWEYTDTQYF
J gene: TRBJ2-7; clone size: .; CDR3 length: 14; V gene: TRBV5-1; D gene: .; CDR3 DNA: TGCGCCAGCAGCTTAACGGGAAACTCCTACGAGCAGTACTTC; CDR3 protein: CASSLTGNSYEQYF
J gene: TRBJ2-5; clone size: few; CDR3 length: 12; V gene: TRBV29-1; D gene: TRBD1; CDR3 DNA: TGCAGCGTTCTGACAGGGGTGGAGACCCAGTACTTC; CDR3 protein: CSVLTGVETQYF
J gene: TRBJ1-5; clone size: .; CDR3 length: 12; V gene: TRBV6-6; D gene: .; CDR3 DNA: TGTGCCAGCAGTGCCGGGGGTCAGCCCCAGCATTTT; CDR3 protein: CASSAGGQPQHF
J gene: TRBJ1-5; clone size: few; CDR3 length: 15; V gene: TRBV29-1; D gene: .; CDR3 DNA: TGCAGCGTCGCGGGGCCCTCCGATAGCAATCAGCCCCAGCATTTT; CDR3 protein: CSVAGPSDSNQPQHF
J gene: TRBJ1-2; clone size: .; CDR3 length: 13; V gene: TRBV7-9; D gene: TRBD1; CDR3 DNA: TGTGCCAGCAGCTCCACAGGGGGCTATGGCTACACCTTC; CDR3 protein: CASSSTGGYGYTF
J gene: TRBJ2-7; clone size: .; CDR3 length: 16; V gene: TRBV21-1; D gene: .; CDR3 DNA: TGTGCCAGCAGCAAAGACGAGGCTACCTCCTCCTACGAGCAGTACTTC; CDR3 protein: CASSKDEATSSYEQYF
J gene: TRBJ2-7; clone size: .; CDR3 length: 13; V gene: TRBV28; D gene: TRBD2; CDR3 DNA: TGTGCCAGCAATAGCGGGCGTTCGGACGAGCAGTACTTC; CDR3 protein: CASNSGRSDEQYF
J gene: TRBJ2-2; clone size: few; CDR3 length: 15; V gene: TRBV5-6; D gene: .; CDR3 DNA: TGTGCCAGCAACTATCCCCGCGGCCCGACCGGGGAGCTGTTTTTT; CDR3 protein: CASNYPRGPTGELFF
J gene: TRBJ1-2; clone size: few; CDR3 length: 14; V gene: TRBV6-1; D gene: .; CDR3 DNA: TGTGCCAGCACCAGACAGGAAGGGAACTATGGCTACACCTTC; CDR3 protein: CASTRQEGNYGYTF
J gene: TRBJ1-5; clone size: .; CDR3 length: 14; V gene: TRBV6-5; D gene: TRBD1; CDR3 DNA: TGTGCCAGCAGTTTTGGACAGGGGAATCAGCCCCAGCATTTT; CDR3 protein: CASSFGQGNQPQHF
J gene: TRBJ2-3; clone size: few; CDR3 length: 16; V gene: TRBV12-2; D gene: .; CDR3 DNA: TGTGCAAGTCGCTTAGCGCGAGCTATCTACACAGATACGCAGTATTTT; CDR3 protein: CASRLARAIYTDTQYF
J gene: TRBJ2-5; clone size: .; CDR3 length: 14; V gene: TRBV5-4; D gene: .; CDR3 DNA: TGTGCCAGCAGCTTGCAGGGGTCCCAAGAGACCCAGTACTTC; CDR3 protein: CASSLQGSQETQYF
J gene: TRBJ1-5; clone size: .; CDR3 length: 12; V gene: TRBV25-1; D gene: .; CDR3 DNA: TGTGCCAGCAGTGATTCTAATCAGCCCCAGCATTTT; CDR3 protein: CASSDSNQPQHF
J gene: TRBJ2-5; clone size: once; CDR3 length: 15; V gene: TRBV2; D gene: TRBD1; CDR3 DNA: TGTGCCAGCAGTGAAGTTGGACAGGGTAGAGAGACCCAGTACTTC; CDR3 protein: CASSEVGQGRETQYF
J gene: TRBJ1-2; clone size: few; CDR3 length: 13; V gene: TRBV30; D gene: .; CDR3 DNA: TGTGCCTGGAGTTCAGCCAGGGATAATGGCTACACCTTC; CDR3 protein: CAWSSARDNGYTF